Shown below are 9 T cell receptor beta chains from a single sample sequenced in a study of cytomegalovirus exposure and HLA in healthy donors. The PCR had 60 Vbeta and 13 Jbeta primers. Produced via immunoSEQ multiplex PCR; TCRdb's table is partial and in-frame only. The top ten clones hold 1.5% to 2% of a sample with some 140,000 clones, 65% to 80% of them seen once. The specimen sequenced was PBMCs. The receptor source for this set is a human donor in good health.

This chain links TRBV10-2 with TRBJ1-1; D remains unclear. CDR1 is WSHSY and CDR2 is SAAADI in the germline V gene. The CDR3 has 12 amino acids. Trimming removed 8 bases from V and 7 bases from J, with 14 bases in between. The CDR3 nucleotides are TGCGCCAGCTCTCCTGGAGGGATTGAAGCTTTCTTT. As protein: CASSPGGIEAFF.

The chain has TRBV7-8 and TRBJ2-2; perhaps TRBD2 as D (5 bases). Trimming pared 4 bases from V and 2 bases from J, leaving 11 bases between. Germline V lookup: CDR1 SGHVS, CDR2 FQNEAQ. This CDR3 has 15 residues. The chain's CDR3 is CASSSPRDNTGELFF. CDR3 bases: TGTGCCAGCAGCTCCCCGAGGGATAACACCGGGGAGCTGTTTTTT.

The chain employs TRBV4-1 and TRBJ2-7, with 8 bases matching TRBD1. Germline V lookup: CDR1 MGHRA, CDR2 YSYEKL. The CDR3 consists of 15 residues. V dropped 1 base and J dropped 3; count of bases not matched to a gene: 5. CDR3: CASSQGQGAVYEQYF. The CDR3 DNA sequence: TGCGCCAGCAGCCAAGGGCAGGGGGCAGTCTACGAGCAGTACTTC.

This chain links TRBV5-6 with TRBJ2-7, with D maybe TRBD2 (6 bases). The V gene's germline CDR1 is SGHDT and CDR2 YYEEEE. CDR3 length equals 14 residues. Trimming removed 1 base at V and 11 bases at J, with 19 bases between. The CDR3 nucleotides are TGTGCCAGCAGCTTGCGCGGGACCACGGAGAGAGAGTACTTC. Amino acids: CASSLRGTTEREYF.

This chain joins TRBV7-9 and TRBJ2-7; 7 nucleotides agree with TRBD2. Germline loops: CDR1 SEHNR, CDR2 FQNEAQ (reference sequence). J gave up 2 bases and V 5 bases, and 3 bases lay outside the gene matches. This CDR3 has 13 residues. In nucleotides, the CDR3 is TGTGCCAGCAGCGCGGGGACTACCTACGAGCAGTACTTC. Encoded protein: CASSAGTTYEQYF.

The genes are TRBV27 and TRBJ2-7; D might be TRBD2 (6 bases). V lost 2 bases and J 4 bases, leaving 12 bases between the germline ends. The length of the CDR3 is 14 residues. Looked up from germline, CDR1 is MNHEY and CDR2 is SMNVEV (reference sequence). Here the CDR3 DNA reads TGTGCCAGCAGTTTAGCGGGGACGGGTTACGAGCAGTACTTC. Amino acid sequence: CASSLAGTGYEQYF.

The chain couples TRBV27 to TRBJ2-7; 7 nucleotides match TRBD2. V shed 3 bases, J shed 9 bases, and the junction held 14 bases outside the gene matches. The length of the CDR3 is 15 residues. Per the germline V gene, CDR1 is MNHEY and CDR2 is SMNVEV (reference sequence). CDR3 sequence: CASSFLGGRQRGQYF. The CDR3 coding sequence is TGTGCCAGCAGTTTTCTCGGGGGTCGGCAGCGGGGGCAGTACTTC.

The rearrangement joins TRBV18 to TRBJ2-5, with D possibly being TRBD2 (5 bases). V was trimmed by 2 bases and J by 1 base, leaving 17 bases between them. The CDR3 contains 17 residues. Germline CDR1 and CDR2: KGHSH and LQKENI. The CDR3 bases are TGTGCCAGCTCACCATATCTGAGCGGATCACCCCAAGAGACCCAGTACTTC. It specifies CASSPYLSGSPQETQYF.

This clone has only a few counts. The rearrangement links TRBV5-1 to TRBJ2-7, with D unresolved. This CDR3 is 13 amino acids long. Trimming pared 1 base from V and 5 bases from J, leaving 10 bases between. The germline CDR1 and CDR2 sequences are SGHRS and YFSETQ. In nucleotides, the CDR3 is TGCGCCAGCAGCTTGTATCAGGTAGACGAGCAGTACTTC. Residues: CASSLYQVDEQYF.